The next 16 T cell receptor beta chains were all read from a single sample in a study of cytomegalovirus exposure and HLA in healthy donors. The PCR had 60 Vbeta and 13 Jbeta primers. Clones were read by immunoSEQ multiplex PCR, and TCRdb kept only the in-frame ones, dropping some. Its clone listing holds 150,000 to 250,000 clones. Sequenced sample: PBMCs. These receptors were collected from a boy younger than 18 in good health and CMV-seronegative.

This chain uses TRBV19 with TRBJ1-5; 8 nucleotides line up with TRBD1. The germline V gene has CDR1 LNHDA and CDR2 SQIVND (reference sequence). This CDR3 spans 15 amino acids. V trimming: 5 bases; J trimming: 3 bases; junction bases outside the gene matches: 6. The CDR3, as DNA: TGTGCCAGTAGTGAGGGACAGGCCAACAATCAGCCCCAGCATTTT. Translated: CASSEGQANNQPQHF. The full variable domain, rest sourced from reference TRBV19 and TRBJ1-5, is DGGITQSPKYLFRKEGQNVTLSCEQNLNHDAMYWYRQDPGQGLRLIYYSQIVNDFQKGDIAEGYSVSREKKESFPLTVTSAQKNPTAFYLCASSEGQANNQPQHFGDGTRLSIL.

This chain joins TRBV9 and TRBJ2-3; 13 bases agree with TRBD2. The CDR3 covers 17 residues. The germline CDR1 and CDR2 sequences are SGDLS and YYNGEE. With V trimmed by 0 bases and J by 6 bases, 7 bases remained unmatched. In nucleotides, the CDR3 is TGTGCCAGCAGCGTAGGCTGGACTAGCGGGGGAGCGGATACGCAGTATTTT. Protein product: CASSVGWTSGGADTQYF.

The genes are TRBV25-1 and TRBJ2-7; 11 nucleotides align to TRBD1. There are 15 residues in the CDR3. J gave up 1 base and V 3 bases, and 2 bases lay outside the gene matches. The germline gives CDR1 MGHDK, CDR2 SYGVNS. For the CDR3, the DNA is TGTGCCAGCAGTGATTGGGACAGGGGGTCCTACGAGCAGTACTTC. Translation: CASSDWDRGSYEQYF.

V usage is TRBV6-6 and J usage is TRBJ1-2; the D gene is possibly TRBD1 (5 bases). Trimming pared 3 bases from V and 5 bases from J, leaving 16 bases between. Looked up from germline, CDR1 is MNHNY and CDR2 is SVGAGI (reference sequence). CDR3 size: 15 residues. The CDR3 sequence: CASSYMRGEKYGYTF. CDR3 sequence (DNA): TGTGCCAGCAGTTATATGCGGGGGGAGAAGTATGGCTACACCTTC.

This chain links TRBV6-4 with TRBJ2-3; 14 nucleotides align to TRBD2. Unmatched junction bases numbered 2, after V lost 5 bases and J lost 1 base. CDR1 MRHNA and CDR2 SNTAGT come from the germline V gene. There are 16 residues in the CDR3. CDR3 amino acids: CASSTTSGGGTDTQYF. CDR3 nucleotide sequence: TGTGCCAGCAGTACGACTAGCGGGGGGGGCACAGATACGCAGTATTTT.

V is TRBV5-5 and J is TRBJ2-7; tentatively, D is TRBD2 (5 bases). V gave up 5 bases and J gave up 6 bases, with 18 bases separating them. The CDR3 sequence is 14 residues long. CDR1 and CDR2 (germline): SGHKS, YYEKEE (reference sequence). The CDR3 DNA reads TGTGCCAGCAGGGTAACTCCGGGATCTCGCGAGCAGTACTTC. Its protein product is CASRVTPGSREQYF.

The J gene is TRBJ1-4, the V gene TRBV5-7, with 8 positions matching TRBD1. TRBV5-7 is recorded as an ORF, its role being uncertain. There are 17 residues in the CDR3. V shed 5 bases, J shed 3 bases, and the junction held 12 bases outside the gene matches. The CDR3 is CASSPTGGTFANEKLFF. Here the CDR3 DNA reads TGTGCCAGCAGTCCAACAGGGGGGACCTTCGCTAATGAAAAACTGTTTTTT.

The chain employs TRBV19 and TRBJ1-1; 7 nucleotides line up with TRBD1. The J segment lost 7 bases and the V segment lost 8 bases, leaving 7 bases of the junction unmatched. Germline CDR1 is LNHDA and CDR2 is SQIVND (reference sequence). This CDR3 is 12 amino acids long. CDR3 in DNA: TGTGCCAGTGAAATCCGACAGGGTGAAGCTTTCTTT. Translated, it gives CASEIRQGEAFF.

The V call is TRBV27, the J call TRBJ1-6, with unresolved D. The CDR3 runs to 15 residues. CDR1 is MNHEY, CDR2 SMNVEV, per germline (reference sequence). V was shortened by 6 bases and J by 0 bases, with 9 bases between the two germline ends. The CDR3 DNA sequence: TGTGCCAGCAGAGACATGCTCTCCTATAATTCACCCCTCCACTTT. This encodes CASRDMLSYNSPLHF.

On this clone itself: The sample contains more than one DNA sequence encoding this CDR3. The V call is TRBV12-5, the J call TRBJ2-2; perhaps TRBD2 as D (6 bases). V lost 2 bases and J lost 1, with 11 bases in between. The germline gives CDR1 LGHNT, CDR2 FRNRAP. The CDR3 has 16 residues. The CDR3 DNA reads as TGTGCTAGTGGTTTGTTTGCGGGGAAGAACACCGGGGAGCTGTTTTTT. It yields the protein CASGLFAGKNTGELFF. The full variable domain, its missing parts supplied by reference TRBV12-5 and TRBJ2-2, is DARVTQTPRHKVTEMGQEVTMRCQPILGHNTVFWYRQTMMQGLELLAYFRNRAPLDDSGMPKDRFSAEMPDATLATLKIQPSEPRDSAVYFCASGLFAGKNTGELFFGEGSRLTVL.

The rearrangement links TRBV13 to TRBJ2-3; D is uncertain. Germline V lookup: CDR1 PRHDT, CDR2 FYEKMQ (reference sequence). This CDR3 has 13 amino acids. V dropped 2 bases and J dropped 4 bases, with 7 bases sitting between them. As DNA, the CDR3 is TGTGCCAGCAGCTTACTAGTGGCAGATACGCAGTATTTT. This encodes CASSLLVADTQYF.

A word on this clone: At one boundary the junction diverges from the germline segment, which might be a read error. The CDR3 sequence: CASSVAQLAGVGETQYF. CDR3 coding DNA: TGTGCCAGCAGCGTAGCCCAACTAGCGGGGGTCGGAGAGACCCAGTACTTC. This sequence joins TRBV7-8 and TRBJ2-5; 11 bases are a match to TRBD2. This CDR3 is 17 amino acids long. Germline loops: CDR1 SGHVS, CDR2 FQNEAQ. The whole variable domain, filled in from reference TRBV7-8 and TRBJ2-5, reads GAGVSQSPRYKVAKRGQDVALRCDPISGHVSLFWYQQALGQGPEFLTYFQNEAQLDKSGLPSDRFFAERPEGSVSTLKIQRTQQEDSAVYLCASSVAQLAGVGETQYFGPGTRLLVL.

J is TRBJ1-4 and V is TRBV7-6; 9 bases fit TRBD1. CDR3 size: 18 residues. After removal of 1 base from V and 6 bases from J, the junction contained 12 bases not matched to a gene. Germline CDR1 is SGHVS and CDR2 is FNYEAQ. The CDR3 loop reads CASSLGTWDREGDEKLFF. DNA of the CDR3: TGTGCCAGCAGCTTAGGCACCTGGGACAGGGAGGGTGATGAAAAACTGTTTTTT.

The chain has TRBV7-2 and TRBJ2-7, with D maybe TRBD2 (5 bases). V was trimmed by 4 bases and J by 6 bases, leaving 7 bases between them. Looked up from germline, CDR1 is SGHTA and CDR2 is FQGNSA. This CDR3 is built from 11 residues. The chain's CDR3 is CASSSRVEQYF. The DNA for the CDR3 is TGTGCCAGCAGCTCGAGGGTCGAGCAGTACTTC.

V usage is TRBV18 and J usage is TRBJ2-2; 8 nucleotides line up with TRBD1. The germline gives CDR1 KGHSH, CDR2 LQKENI. The CDR3 runs 16 residues. V trimming: 5 bases; J trimming: 3 bases; junction bases outside the gene matches: 8. CDR3 residues: CASSAIQGAYTGELFF. CDR3 DNA sequence: TGTGCCAGCTCAGCCATCCAGGGGGCTTACACCGGGGAGCTGTTTTTT.

The chain couples TRBV15 to TRBJ1-1; a weak D match, TRBD1 (6 bases). CDR3 length equals 20 residues. The germline gives CDR1 LNHNV, CDR2 YYDKDF (reference sequence). Trimming removed 0 bases at V and 5 bases at J, with 28 bases between. The CDR3 DNA reads TGTGCCACCAGCAGAGATAGGCTTTGGACAGACCCCGAGAGCCAAACTGAAGCTTTCTTT. Translated: CATSRDRLWTDPESQTEAFF.